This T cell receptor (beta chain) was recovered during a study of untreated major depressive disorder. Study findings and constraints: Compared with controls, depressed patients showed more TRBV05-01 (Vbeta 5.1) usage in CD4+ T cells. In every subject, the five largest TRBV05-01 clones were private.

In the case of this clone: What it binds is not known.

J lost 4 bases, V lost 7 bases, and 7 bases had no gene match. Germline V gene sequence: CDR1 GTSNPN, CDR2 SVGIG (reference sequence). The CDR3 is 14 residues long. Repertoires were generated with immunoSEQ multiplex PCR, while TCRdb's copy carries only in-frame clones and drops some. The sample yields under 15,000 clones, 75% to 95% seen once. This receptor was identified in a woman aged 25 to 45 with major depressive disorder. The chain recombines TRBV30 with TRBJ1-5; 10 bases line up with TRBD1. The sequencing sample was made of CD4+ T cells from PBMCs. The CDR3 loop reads CAYRGDRGNQPQHF. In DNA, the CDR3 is TGTGCCTATAGGGGGGACAGGGGAAATCAGCCCCAGCATTTT.